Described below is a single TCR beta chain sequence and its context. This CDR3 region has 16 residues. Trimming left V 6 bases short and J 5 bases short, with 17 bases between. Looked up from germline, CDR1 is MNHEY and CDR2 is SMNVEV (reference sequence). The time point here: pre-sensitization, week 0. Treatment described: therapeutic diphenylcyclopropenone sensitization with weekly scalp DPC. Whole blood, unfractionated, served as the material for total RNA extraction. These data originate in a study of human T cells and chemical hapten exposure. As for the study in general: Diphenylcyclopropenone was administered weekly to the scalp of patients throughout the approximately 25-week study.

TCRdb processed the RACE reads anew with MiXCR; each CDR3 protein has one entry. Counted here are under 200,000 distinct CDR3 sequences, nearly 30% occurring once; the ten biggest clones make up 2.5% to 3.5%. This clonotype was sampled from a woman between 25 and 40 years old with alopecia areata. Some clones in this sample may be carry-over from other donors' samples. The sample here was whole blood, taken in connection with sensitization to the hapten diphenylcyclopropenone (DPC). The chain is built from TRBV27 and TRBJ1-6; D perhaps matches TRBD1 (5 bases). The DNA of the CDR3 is TGTGCCAGCAGCCAACCCCTGGGACGGAATAATTCACCCCTCCACTTT. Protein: CASSQPLGRNNSPLHF.